This T cell receptor beta chain is drawn from a study of T cells after yellow fever vaccination. Notes on the study in general: Abundant clonotypes from the bulk population could have been carried over as contaminants into FACS-sorted repertoires. Peaking on day 5 versus 15, the secondary response was faster but weaker. Booster samples showed a return of most primary-vaccination clones (around 96% CD4, over 70% CD8).

The 5'RACE template-switching step produced TCR cDNA and added a universal primer site and UMIs. A single record per CDR3 protein comes from TCRdb applying MiXCR to the 5' RACE reads. The repertoire holds roughly 520,000 distinct CDR3 sequences, with just over 20% as singletons. This clonotype was seen at least ten times. Antigen: not known. From germline, CDR1 is SGHRS and CDR2 YFSETQ. This CDR3 is 15 amino acids long. The V gene end was trimmed by 4 bases and the J gene end by 4 bases; junction bases not matched to a gene: 7. The receptor's source is a man between 18 and 29 years old who received the YFV17D yellow fever vaccine. Sequenced material: PBMCs, taken roughly 23 days after the first yellow fever vaccination. V usage is TRBV5-1 and J usage is TRBJ1-2; 10 bases fit TRBD1. The CDR3 protein is CASSLGTGDTYGYTF. The CDR3 DNA reads as TGCGCCAGCAGCCTCGGGACAGGGGATACCTATGGCTACACCTTC.